This T cell receptor beta chain was observed in a study of blood T cell repertoires in COVID-19. V was clipped by 2 bases and J by 3 bases, with 12 bases between them. There are 14 residues in the CDR3. Germline CDR1 is SGHNT and CDR2 is YYREEE (reference sequence). In the authors' methods: By means of reference gene primer amplification, nucleated cell counts were estimated. Profiled with immunoSEQ multiplex PCR; TCRdb holds only in-frame clones, not every one. Clonal size and the V and J genes are those of that table, whereas D and trimming came from the DNA. The repertoire holds 91,000 or so clones, 85% to 90% seen once, with approximately 15% in the top ten.

Sequencing was done on a sample of peripheral blood. The V call is TRBV5-4, the J call TRBJ2-7; a weak D match, TRBD1 (5 bases). This TCR came from a human donor in a cohort sampled during active COVID-19. The CDR3 spells CASSFSTDHYEQYF. DNA for the CDR3: TGTGCCAGCAGCTTCTCGACAGACCACTACGAGCAGTACTTC.